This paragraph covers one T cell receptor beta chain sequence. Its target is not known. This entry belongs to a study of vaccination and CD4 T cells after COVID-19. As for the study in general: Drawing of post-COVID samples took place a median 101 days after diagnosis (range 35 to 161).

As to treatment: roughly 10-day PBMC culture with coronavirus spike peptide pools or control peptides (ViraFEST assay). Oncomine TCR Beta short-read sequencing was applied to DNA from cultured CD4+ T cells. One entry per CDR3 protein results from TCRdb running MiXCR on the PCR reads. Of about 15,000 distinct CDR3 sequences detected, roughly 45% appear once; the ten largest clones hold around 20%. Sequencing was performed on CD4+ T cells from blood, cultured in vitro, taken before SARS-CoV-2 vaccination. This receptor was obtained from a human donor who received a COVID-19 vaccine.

CDR3 region: CASSIDWAREGQPQHF. The CDR3 DNA reads as TGTGCCAGTAGTATAGATTGGGCCAGGGAAGGTCAGCCCCAGCATTTT. The chain combines TRBV19 with TRBJ1-5; TRBD1 might be the D (5 bases). The CDR3 length is 16 residues. The V end lost 0 bases, the J end lost 6 bases, and 15 bases lay between the germline ends. CDR1 is LNHDA and CDR2 is SQIVND in the germline V gene (reference sequence).